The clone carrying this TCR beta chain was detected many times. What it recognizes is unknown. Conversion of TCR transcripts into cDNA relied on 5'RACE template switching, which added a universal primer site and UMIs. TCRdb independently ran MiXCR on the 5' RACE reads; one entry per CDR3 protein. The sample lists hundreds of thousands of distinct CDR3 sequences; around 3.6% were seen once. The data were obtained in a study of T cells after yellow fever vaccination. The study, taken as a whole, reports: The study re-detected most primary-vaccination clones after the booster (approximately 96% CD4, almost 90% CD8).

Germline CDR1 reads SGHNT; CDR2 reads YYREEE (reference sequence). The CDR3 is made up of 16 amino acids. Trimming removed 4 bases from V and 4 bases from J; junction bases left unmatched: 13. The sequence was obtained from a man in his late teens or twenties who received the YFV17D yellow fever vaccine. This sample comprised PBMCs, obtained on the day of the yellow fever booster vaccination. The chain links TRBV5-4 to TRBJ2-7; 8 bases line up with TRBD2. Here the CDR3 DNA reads TGTGCCAGCAGCGCCTGGGGCGGGGGGCCCCTATACGAGCAGTACTTC. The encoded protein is CASSAWGGGPLYEQYF.